This T cell receptor beta chain came from a study of T cells expressing NK-cell markers. Study observations and caveats: NKG2C+ dominant clonotypes from more than 5 donors made up roughly 1.0-7.0% of CD8+ T cells.

TCRdb re-called the 5' RACE reads and gives one entry per CDR3 protein, without DNA. This table holds about 380,000 distinct CDR3 sequences. This CDR3 is 15 amino acids long. In germline, CDR1 is KGHSH, CDR2 LQKENI. As regards this clonotype: Its specificity is unknown.

This clonotype was obtained from a man aged 18-75 years in good health. Sequenced material: blood T cells: a sorted CD56 or NKG2C T cell subset, CD4+ or CD8+ T cells, or bulk PBMC T cells (not recorded which). This chain links TRBV18 with TRBJ1-1; lacking DNA, the TRBD1 call made by TCRdb goes unchecked. CDR3 protein: CASSPDRGIRTEAFF.